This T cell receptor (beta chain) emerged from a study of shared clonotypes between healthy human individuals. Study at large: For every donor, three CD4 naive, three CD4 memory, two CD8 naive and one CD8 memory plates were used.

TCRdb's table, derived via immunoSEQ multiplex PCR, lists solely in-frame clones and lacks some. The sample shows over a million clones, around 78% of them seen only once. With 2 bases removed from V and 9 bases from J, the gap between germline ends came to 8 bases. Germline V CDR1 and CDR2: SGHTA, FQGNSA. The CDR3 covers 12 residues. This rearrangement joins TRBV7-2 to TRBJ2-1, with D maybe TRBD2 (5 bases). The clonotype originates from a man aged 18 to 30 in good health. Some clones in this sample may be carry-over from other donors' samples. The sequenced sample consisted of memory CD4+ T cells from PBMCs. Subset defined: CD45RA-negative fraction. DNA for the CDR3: TGTGCCAGCAGCTTAATGAGGGTTGAGCAGTTCTTC. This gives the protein CASSLMRVEQFF.